This TCR beta chain was captured in a study of T cell changes during pregnancy in multiple sclerosis. The CDR3 runs to 15 residues. Germline V gene lookup returns CDR1 LGHNA and CDR2 YNFKEQ. The V gene end was trimmed by 4 bases and the J gene end by 0 bases; junction bases not matched to a gene: 5. TCRdb's table, derived via immunoSEQ multiplex PCR, lists solely in-frame clones and lacks some. The sample lists 35,000 to 45,000 clones, around 94% occurring once. Sequencing was performed on CD8+ T cells from peripheral blood mononuclear cells, taken in the third trimester of pregnancy. The receptor's source is a female donor with multiple sclerosis, enrolled in a pregnancy study. The rearrangement uses TRBV4-2 and TRBJ2-7, with TRBD2 identical over 8 bases. For the CDR3, the DNA is TGTGCCAGCAGCCCCAGCGGGGGAGGCTCCTACGAGCAGTACTTC. Its translation: CASSPSGGGSYEQYF.